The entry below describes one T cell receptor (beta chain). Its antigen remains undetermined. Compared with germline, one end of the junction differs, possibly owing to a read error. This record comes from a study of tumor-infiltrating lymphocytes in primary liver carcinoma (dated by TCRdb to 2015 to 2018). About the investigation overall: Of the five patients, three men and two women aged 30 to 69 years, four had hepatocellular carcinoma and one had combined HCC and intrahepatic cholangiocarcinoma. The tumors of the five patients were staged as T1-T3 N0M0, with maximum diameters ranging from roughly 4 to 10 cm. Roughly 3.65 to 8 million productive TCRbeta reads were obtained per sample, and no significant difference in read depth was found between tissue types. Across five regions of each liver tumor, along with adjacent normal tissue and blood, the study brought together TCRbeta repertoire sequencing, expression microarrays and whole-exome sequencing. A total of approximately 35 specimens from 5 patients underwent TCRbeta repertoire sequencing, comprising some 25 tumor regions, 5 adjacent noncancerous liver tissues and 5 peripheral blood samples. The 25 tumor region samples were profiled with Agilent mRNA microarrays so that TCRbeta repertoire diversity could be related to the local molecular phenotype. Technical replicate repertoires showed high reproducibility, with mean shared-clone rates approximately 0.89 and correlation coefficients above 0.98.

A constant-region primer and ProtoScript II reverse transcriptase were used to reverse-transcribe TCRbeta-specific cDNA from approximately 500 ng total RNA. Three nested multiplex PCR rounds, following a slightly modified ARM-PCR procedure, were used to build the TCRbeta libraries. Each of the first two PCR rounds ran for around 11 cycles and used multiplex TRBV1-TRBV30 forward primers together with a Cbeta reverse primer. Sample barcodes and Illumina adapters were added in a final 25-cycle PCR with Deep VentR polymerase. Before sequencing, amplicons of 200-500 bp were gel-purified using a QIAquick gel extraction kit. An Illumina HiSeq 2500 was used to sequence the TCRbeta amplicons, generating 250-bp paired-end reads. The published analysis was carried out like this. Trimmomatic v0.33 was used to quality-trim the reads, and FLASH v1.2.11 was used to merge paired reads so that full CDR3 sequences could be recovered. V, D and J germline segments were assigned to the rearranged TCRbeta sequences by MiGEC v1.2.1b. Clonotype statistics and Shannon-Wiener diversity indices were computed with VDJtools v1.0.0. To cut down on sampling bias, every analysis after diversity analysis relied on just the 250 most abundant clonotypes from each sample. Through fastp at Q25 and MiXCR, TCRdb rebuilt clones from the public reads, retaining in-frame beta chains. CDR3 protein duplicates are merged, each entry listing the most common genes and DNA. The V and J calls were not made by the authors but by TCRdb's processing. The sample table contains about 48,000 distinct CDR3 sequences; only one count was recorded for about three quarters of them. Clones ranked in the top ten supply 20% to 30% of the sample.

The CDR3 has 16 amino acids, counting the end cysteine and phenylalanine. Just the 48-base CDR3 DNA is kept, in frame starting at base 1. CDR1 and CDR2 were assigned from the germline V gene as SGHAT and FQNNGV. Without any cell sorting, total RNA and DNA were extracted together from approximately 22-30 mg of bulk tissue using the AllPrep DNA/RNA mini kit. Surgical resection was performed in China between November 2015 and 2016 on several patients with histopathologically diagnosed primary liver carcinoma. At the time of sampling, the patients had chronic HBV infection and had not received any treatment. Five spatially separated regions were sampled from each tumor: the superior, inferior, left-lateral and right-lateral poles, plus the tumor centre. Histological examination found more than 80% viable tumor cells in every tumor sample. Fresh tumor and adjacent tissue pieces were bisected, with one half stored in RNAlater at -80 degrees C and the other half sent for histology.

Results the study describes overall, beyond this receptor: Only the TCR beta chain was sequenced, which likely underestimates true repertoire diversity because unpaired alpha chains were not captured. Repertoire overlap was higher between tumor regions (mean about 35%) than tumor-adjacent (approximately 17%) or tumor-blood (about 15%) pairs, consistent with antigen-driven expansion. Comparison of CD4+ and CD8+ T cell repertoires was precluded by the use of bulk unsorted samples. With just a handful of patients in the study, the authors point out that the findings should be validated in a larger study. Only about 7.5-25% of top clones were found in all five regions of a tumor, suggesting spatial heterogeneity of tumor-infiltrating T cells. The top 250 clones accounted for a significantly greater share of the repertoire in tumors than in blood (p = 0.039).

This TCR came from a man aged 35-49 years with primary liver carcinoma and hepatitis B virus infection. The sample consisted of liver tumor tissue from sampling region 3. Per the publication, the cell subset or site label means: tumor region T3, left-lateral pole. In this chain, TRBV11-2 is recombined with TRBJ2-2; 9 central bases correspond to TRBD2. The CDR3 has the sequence CASSLVSLAGSGELFF. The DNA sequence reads TGTGCCAGCAGCTTAGTGTCGCTAGCGGGAAGCGGGGAGCTGTTCTTT.